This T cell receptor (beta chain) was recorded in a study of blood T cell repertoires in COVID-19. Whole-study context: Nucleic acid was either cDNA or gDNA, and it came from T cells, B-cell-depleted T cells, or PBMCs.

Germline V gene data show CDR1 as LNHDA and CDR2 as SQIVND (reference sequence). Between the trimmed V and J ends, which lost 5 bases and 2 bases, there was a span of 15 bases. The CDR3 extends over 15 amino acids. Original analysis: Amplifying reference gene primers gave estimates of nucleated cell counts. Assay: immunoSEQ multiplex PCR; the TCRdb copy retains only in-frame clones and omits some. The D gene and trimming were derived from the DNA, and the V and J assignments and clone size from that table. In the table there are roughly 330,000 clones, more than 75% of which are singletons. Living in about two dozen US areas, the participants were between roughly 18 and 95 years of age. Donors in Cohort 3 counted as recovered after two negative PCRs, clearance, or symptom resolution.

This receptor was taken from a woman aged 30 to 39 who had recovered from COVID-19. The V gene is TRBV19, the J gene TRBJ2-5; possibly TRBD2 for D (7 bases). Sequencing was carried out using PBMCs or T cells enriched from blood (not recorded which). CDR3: CASSGGAPPQETQYF. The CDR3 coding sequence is TGTGCCAGTAGTGGGGGGGCACCGCCGCAAGAGACCCAGTACTTC.